The 9 T cell receptor beta chains in this list originate from one sample, sequenced in a study of cytomegalovirus exposure and HLA in healthy donors. PCR primers comprised 60 Vbeta and 13 Jbeta primers. Assay: immunoSEQ multiplex PCR; the TCRdb copy retains only in-frame clones and omits some. The repertoire holds some 170,000 clones, with approximately 78% as singletons. Specimen: PBMCs. The receptors were sampled from a woman younger than 35 in good health and CMV-seronegative.

V and J are TRBV5-1 and TRBJ2-7; maybe TRBD1 (6 bases). There are 16 residues in the CDR3. The ends were cut back, 4 bases at V and 6 bases at J, with 23 bases in the middle. The germline V gene has CDR1 SGHRS and CDR2 YFSETQ. The CDR3 region has the DNA TGCGCCAGCAGCAGGGGTTACAGGGTTTCCGCCTCCGAGCAGTACTTC. Amino acids: CASSRGYRVSASEQYF.

V is TRBV7-6 and J is TRBJ1-2; 9 bases fit TRBD1. Trimming removed 5 bases from V and 5 bases from J; junction bases left unmatched: 9. The CDR3 spans 15 residues. From germline, CDR1 is SGHVS and CDR2 FNYEAQ. The CDR3 nucleotides read TGTGCCAGCAGCGTAAGGCCGGGACAGGGATATGGCTACACCTTC. It yields the protein CASSVRPGQGYGYTF. Variable domain in full (rest from reference TRBV7-6 and TRBJ1-2): GAGVSQSPRYKVTKRGQDVALRCDPISGHVSLYWYRQALGQGPEFLTYFNYEAQQDKSGLPNDRFSAERPEGSISTLTIQRTEQRDSAMYRCASSVRPGQGYGYTFGSGTRLTVV.

The chain couples TRBV2 to TRBJ2-2, with D perhaps matching TRBD2 (6 bases). Trimming removed 3 bases from V and 1 base from J, with 15 bases in between. This CDR3 has 17 amino acids. Germline assignment: CDR1 SNHLY and CDR2 FYNNEI. The CDR3 coding sequence is TGTGCCAGCAGTGACGTCTATCGGGGGAAGAACACCGGGGAGCTGTTTTTT. This sequence encodes CASSDVYRGKNTGELFF.

This chain links TRBV5-1 with TRBJ2-3; tentative D call: TRBD1 (6 bases). The CDR3 totals 14 residues. The germline V gene has CDR1 SGHRS and CDR2 YFSETQ. V was shortened by 7 bases and J by 4 bases, with 16 bases between the two germline ends. Here the CDR3 reads CASLDPKGADTQYF. The CDR3 nucleotides read TGCGCCAGCCTAGACCCAAAGGGGGCAGATACGCAGTATTTT.

In regard to this clone: A read error may account for a junction end that differs from germline. V usage is TRBV7-9 and J usage is TRBJ1-1; a weak D match, TRBD1 (6 bases). Germline V gives CDR1 SEHNR, CDR2 FQNEAQ (reference sequence). CDR3 size: 12 residues. In DNA, the CDR3 is TGTTCCAGCAGCTTATGGGGGCCTGAAGCTTTCTTT. Protein product: CSSSLWGPEAFF.

The chain couples TRBV6-6 to TRBJ2-7, with 8 bases fitting TRBD2. The CDR3 is 16 residues long. Trimming cost V 5 bases and J 0 bases; bases outside gene matches: 9. The V gene's germline CDR1 is MNHNY and CDR2 SVGAGI (reference sequence). Written as DNA, the CDR3 is TGTGCCAGCAGTCCGGGGGGGCAGACGAGCTCCTACGAGCAGTACTTC. Encoded protein: CASSPGGQTSSYEQYF.

This clone was recorded a few times. Other DNA sequences in the sample encode the same CDR3. The CDR3 spells CASSPGQGNSPLHF. DNA for the CDR3: TGTGCCAGCTCACCGGGACAGGGTAATTCACCCCTCCACTTT. The rearrangement links TRBV18 to TRBJ1-6; 9 nucleotides align to TRBD1. V shed 3 bases and J 6 bases; nucleotides not matched to a gene: 0. This CDR3 is built from 14 residues. From germline, CDR1 is KGHSH and CDR2 LQKENI.

The chain employs TRBV10-1 and TRBJ2-7, with a possible D match to TRBD2 (5 bases). The CDR3 is 13 residues long. Germline V gene lookup returns CDR1 WNHNN and CDR2 SYGVQD (reference sequence). The V and J ends lost 6 bases and 3 bases respectively, with 12 bases between them. The CDR3 loop reads CASSEGAFYEQYF. The CDR3 DNA is TGCGCCAGCAGCGAGGGAGCCTTCTACGAGCAGTACTTC.

For this clone: The same CDR3 arises from other DNA sequences in this sample as well. The chain has TRBV30 and TRBJ1-5, with TRBD1 identical over 8 bases. This CDR3 contains 13 residues. With V trimmed by 5 bases and J by 2 bases, 2 bases remained unmatched. From germline, CDR1 is GTSNPN and CDR2 SVGIG (reference sequence). CDR3: CAWDRGGNQPQHF. The CDR3 DNA reads as TGTGCCTGGGACAGGGGAGGCAATCAGCCCCAGCATTTT.